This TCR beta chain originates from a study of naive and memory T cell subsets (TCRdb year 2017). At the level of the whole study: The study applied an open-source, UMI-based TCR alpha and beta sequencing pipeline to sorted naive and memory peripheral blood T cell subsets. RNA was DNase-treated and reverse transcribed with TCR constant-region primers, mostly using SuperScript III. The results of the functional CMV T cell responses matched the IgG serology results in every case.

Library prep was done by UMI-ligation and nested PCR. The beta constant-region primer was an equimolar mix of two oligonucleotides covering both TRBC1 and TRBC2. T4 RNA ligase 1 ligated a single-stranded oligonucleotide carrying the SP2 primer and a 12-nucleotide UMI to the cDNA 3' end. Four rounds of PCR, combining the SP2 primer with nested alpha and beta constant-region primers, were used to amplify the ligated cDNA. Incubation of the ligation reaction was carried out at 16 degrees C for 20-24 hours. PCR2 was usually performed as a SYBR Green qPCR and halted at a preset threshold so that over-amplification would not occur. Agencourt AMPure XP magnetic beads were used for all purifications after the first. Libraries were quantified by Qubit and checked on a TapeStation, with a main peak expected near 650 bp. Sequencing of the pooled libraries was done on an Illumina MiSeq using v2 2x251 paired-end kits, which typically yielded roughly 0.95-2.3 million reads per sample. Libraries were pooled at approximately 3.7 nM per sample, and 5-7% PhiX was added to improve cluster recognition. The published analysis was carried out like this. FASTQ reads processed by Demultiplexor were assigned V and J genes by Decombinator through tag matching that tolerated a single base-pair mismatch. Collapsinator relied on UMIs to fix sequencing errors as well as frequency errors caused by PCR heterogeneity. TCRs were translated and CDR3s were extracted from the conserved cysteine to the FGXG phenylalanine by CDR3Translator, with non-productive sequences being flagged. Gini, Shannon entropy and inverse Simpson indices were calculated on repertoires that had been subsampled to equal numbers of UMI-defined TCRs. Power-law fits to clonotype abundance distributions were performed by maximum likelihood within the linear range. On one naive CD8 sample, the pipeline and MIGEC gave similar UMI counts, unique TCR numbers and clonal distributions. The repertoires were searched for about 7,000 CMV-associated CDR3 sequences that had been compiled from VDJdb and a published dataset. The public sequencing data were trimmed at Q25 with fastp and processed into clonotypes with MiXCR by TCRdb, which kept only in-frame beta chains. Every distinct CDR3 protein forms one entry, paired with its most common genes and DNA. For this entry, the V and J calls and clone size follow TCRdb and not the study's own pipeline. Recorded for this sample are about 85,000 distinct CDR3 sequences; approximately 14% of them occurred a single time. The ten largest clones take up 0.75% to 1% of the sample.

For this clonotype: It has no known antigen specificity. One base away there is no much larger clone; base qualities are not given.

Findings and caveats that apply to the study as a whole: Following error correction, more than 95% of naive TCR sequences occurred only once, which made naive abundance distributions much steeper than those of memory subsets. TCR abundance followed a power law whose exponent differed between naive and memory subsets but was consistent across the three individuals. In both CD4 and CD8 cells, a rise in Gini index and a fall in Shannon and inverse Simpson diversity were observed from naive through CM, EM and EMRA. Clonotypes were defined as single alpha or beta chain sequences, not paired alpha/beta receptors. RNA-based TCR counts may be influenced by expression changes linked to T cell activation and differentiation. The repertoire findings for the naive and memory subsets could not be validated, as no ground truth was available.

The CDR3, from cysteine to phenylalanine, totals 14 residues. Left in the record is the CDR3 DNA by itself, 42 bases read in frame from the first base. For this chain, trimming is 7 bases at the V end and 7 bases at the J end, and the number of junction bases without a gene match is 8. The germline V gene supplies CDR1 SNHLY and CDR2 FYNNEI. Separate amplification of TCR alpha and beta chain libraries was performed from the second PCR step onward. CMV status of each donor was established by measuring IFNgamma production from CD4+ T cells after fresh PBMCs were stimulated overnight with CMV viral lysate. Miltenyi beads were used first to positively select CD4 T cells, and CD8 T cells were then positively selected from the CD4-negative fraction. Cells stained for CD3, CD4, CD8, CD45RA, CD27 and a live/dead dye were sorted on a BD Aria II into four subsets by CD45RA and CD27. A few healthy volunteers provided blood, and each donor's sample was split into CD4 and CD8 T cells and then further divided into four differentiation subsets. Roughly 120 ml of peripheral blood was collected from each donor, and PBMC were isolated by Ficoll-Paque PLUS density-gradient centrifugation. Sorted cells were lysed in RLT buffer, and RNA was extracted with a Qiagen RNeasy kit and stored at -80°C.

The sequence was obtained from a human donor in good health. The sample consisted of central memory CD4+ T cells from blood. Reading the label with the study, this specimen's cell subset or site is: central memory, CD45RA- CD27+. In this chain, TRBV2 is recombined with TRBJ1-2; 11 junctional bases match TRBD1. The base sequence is TGTGCCAGCATTTCGGACAGGGGGCTATTTGGCTACACCTTC. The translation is CASISDRGLFGYTF.